The present entry profiles one T cell receptor (beta chain) with its context. Here immunoSEQ multiplex PCR was the method, and the copy in TCRdb shows in-frame clones only, minus some. This table holds some 100,000 clones, approximately 92% found once. Losses at the gene ends were 5 bases for V and 5 bases for J; bases not matched to a gene: 11. This CDR3 comprises 16 residues. CDR1 is SGHTA, CDR2 FQGNSA, per germline. The sample comes from a study of blood T cell repertoires in COVID-19. As for the study in general: The study drew acute and convalescent COVID-19 samples from the United States, Italy and Spain.

The sample taken for sequencing was peripheral blood. The rearrangement links TRBV7-2 to TRBJ2-2; TRBD2 matches 7 bases. This clonotype originated in a woman aged 60-75 years with active COVID-19. The CDR3 spells CASSQGVGLRTGELFF. Here the CDR3 DNA reads TGTGCCAGCAGCCAAGGGGTGGGACTAAGAACCGGGGAGCTGTTTTTT.